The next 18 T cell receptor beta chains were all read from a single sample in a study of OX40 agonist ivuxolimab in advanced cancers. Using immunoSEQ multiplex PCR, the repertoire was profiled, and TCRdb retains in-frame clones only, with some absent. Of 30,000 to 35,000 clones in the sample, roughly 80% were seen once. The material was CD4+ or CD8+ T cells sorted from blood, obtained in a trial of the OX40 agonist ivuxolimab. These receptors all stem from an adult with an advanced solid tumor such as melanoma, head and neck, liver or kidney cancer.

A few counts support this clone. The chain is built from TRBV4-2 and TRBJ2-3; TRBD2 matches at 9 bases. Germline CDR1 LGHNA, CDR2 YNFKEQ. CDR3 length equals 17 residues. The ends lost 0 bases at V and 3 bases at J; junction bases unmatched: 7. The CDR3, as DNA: TGTGCCAGCAGCCAAGATCGCCGAGCGGGAGGTACAGATACGCAGTATTTT. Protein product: CASSQDRRAGGTDTQYF.

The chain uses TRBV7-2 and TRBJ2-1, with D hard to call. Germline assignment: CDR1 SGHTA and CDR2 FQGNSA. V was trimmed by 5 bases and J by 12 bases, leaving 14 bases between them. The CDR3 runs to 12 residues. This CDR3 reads CASSLTTLGQFF. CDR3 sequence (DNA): TGTGCCAGCAGCCTGACCACCCTCGGGCAGTTCTTC.

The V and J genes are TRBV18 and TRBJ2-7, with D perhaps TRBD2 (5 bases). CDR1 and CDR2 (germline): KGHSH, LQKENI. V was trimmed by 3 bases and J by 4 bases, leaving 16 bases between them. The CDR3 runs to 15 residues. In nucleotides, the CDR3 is TGTGCCAGCTCACCCCCGGGATCGGCCCCTTACGAGCAGTACTTC. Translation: CASSPPGSAPYEQYF.

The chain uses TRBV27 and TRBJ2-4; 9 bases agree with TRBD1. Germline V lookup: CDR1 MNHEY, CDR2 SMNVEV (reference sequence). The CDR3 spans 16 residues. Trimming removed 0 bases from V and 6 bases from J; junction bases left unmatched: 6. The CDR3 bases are TGTGCCAGCAGTTTATCCCCGGGACAGGGAGCAAACATTCAGTACTTC. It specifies CASSLSPGQGANIQYF.

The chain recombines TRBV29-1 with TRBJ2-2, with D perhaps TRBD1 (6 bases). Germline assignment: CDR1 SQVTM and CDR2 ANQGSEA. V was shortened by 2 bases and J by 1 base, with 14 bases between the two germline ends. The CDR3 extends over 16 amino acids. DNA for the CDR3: TGCAGCGTTGAACAGCGGAGGACAGTGAACACCGGGGAGCTGTTTTTT. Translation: CSVEQRRTVNTGELFF.

CDR3 DNA sequence: TGTGCCATCAGTGAAAGCACAGGGGGCCTGAGGACAGATACGCAGTATTTT. Translation gives CAISESTGGLRTDTQYF. The rearrangement links TRBV10-3 to TRBJ2-3; 9 bases line up with TRBD1. CDR1 is ENHRY and CDR2 is SYGVKD in the germline V gene. Unmatched junction bases numbered 10, after V lost 3 bases and J lost 3 bases. The CDR3 loop spans 17 amino acids.

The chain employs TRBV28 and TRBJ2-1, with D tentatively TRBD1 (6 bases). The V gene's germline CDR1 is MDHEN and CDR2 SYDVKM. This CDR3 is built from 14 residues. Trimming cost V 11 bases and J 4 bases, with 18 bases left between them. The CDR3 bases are TGTGCCGGAAGCACAGGGTCCTCATACAATGAGCAGTTCTTC. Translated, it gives CAGSTGSSYNEQFF.

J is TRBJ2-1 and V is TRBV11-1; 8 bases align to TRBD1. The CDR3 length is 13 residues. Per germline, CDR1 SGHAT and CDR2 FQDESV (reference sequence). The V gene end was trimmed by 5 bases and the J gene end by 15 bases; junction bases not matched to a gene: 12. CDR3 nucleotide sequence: TGTGCCAGCAGCCCGGGGCCGGGACAGGAGATGTTCTTC. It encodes CASSPGPGQEMFF.

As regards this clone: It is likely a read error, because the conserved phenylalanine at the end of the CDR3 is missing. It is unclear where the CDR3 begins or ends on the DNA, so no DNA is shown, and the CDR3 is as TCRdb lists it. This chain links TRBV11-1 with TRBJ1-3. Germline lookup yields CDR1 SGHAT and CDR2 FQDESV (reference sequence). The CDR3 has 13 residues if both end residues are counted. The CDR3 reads CASSLGGPGTSDV.

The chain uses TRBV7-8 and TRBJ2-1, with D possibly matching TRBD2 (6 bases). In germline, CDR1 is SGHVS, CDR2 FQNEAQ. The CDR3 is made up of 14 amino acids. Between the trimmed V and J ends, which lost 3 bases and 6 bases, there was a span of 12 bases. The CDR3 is CASSFGGTINEQFF. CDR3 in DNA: TGTGCCAGCAGCTTCGGCGGGACCATCAATGAGCAGTTCTTC.

The CDR3: CAWSVLVEDTQYF. In nucleotides, the CDR3 is TGTGCCTGGAGTGTACTTGTGGAGGATACGCAGTATTTT. The chain couples TRBV30 to TRBJ2-3, with D unclear. V was clipped by 0 bases and J by 6 bases, with 10 bases between them. The CDR3 is 13 amino acids. Germline V gives CDR1 GTSNPN, CDR2 SVGIG (reference sequence).

This CDR3 is CASSSRHTEAFF. DNA for the CDR3: TGTGCCAGCAGCTCCCGGCACACTGAAGCTTTCTTT. The chain is built from TRBV11-2 and TRBJ1-1, with D unresolved. The V end lost 4 bases, the J end lost 3 bases, and 6 bases lay between the germline ends. Germline CDR1 reads SGHAT; CDR2 reads FQNNGV. The CDR3 is 12 amino acids.

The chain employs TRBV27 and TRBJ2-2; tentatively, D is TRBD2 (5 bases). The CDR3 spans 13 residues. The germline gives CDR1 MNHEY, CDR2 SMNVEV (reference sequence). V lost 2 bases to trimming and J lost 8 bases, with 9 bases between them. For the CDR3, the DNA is TGTGCCAGCAGTTTAAGAGGGTGGGGGGAGCTGTTTTTT. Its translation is CASSLRGWGELFF.

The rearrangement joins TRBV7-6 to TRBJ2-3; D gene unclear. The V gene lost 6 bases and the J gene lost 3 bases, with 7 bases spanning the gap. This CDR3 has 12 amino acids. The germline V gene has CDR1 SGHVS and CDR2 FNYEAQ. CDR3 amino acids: CASSPGTDTQYF. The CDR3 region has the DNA TGTGCCAGCAGTCCGGGTACAGATACGCAGTATTTT. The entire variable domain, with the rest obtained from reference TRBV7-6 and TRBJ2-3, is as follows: GAGVSQSPRYKVTKRGQDVALRCDPISGHVSLYWYRQALGQGPEFLTYFNYEAQQDKSGLPNDRFSAERPEGSISTLTIQRTEQRDSAMYRCASSPGTDTQYFGPGTRLTVL.

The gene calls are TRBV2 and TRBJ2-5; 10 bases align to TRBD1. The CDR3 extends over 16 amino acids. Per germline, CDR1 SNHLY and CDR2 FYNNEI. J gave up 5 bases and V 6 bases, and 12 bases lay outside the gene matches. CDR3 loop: CASSLPSTGGRETQYF. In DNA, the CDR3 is TGTGCCAGCAGCCTGCCATCGACAGGGGGCAGGGAGACCCAGTACTTC. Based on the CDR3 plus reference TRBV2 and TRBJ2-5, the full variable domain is EPEVTQTPSHQVTQMGQEVILRCVPISNHLYFYWYRQILGQKVEFLVSFYNNEISEKSEIFDDQFSVERPDGSNFTLKIRSTKLEDSAMYFCASSLPSTGGRETQYFGPGTRLLVL.

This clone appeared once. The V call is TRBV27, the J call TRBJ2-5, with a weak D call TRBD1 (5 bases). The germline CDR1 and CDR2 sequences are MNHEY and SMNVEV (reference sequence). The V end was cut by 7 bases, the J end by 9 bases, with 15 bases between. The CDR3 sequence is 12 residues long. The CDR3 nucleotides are TGTGCCAGCAATTCAGGGCCCGGCGCCCAGTACTTC. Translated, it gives CASNSGPGAQYF.

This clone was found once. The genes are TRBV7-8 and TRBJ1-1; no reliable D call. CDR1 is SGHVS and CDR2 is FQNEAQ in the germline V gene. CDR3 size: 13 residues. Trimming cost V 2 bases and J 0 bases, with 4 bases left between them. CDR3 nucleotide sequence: TGTGCCAGCAGCTTATCAGTGAACACTGAAGCTTTCTTT. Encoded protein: CASSLSVNTEAFF.

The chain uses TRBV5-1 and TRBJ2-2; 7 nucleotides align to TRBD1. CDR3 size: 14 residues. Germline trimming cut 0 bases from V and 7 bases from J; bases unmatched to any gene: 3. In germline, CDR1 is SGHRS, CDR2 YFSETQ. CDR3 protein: CASSLEGADGELFF. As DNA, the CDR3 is TGCGCCAGCAGCTTGGAGGGGGCGGACGGGGAGCTGTTTTTT.